This T cell receptor beta chain was captured in a study of PD-1 blockade in classical Hodgkin lymphoma. Overall study findings and caveats: At baseline, newly diagnosed patients reportedly showed less TCR diversity than healthy donors.

Profiled with immunoSEQ multiplex PCR; TCRdb holds only in-frame clones, not every one. The data contain 23,000 or so clones, 85% to 90% of them seen just once; the ten biggest clones take up about 14%. The sample's time point: cycle 4 day 1 (C4D1), after 5 to 7 weeks of nivolumab. Every one of the patients relapsed after autologous stem cell transplantation (brentuximab vedotin exposure was variable). The V gene's germline CDR1 is SGDLS and CDR2 YYNGEE. V was trimmed by 4 bases and J by 3 bases, leaving 14 bases between them. The CDR3 contains 15 residues. A remark on this clone: As yet, its antigen is unknown.

The chain joins TRBV9 to TRBJ2-1, with D perhaps assigned TRBD1 or TRBD2 (5 bases each). The sample in question was peripheral blood mononuclear cells (PBMCs), obtained before the fourth cycle of nivolumab. The sequence derives from a human donor with classical Hodgkin lymphoma. CDR3 DNA sequence: TGTGCCAGCAGCACCGGGACCCGGGACTACAATGAGCAGTTCTTC. Amino acids: CASSTGTRDYNEQFF.